This paragraph reports one T cell receptor (beta chain). Assay used: immunoSEQ multiplex PCR; TCRdb lists only in-frame clones, some missing. The sample includes roughly 110,000 clones, around 84% of them seen just once. This specimen comes from a study of blood T cell repertoires in COVID-19. This CDR3 is 14 amino acids long. Germline V CDR1 and CDR2: GTSNPN, SVGIG (reference sequence). V was pared by 2 bases and J by 6 bases, with 6 bases of the junction left unmatched. The receptor was derived from a woman between 35 and 50 years old with acute or convalescent COVID-19. The sample comprised peripheral blood. This chain connects TRBV30 to TRBJ2-2; 7 bases fit TRBD2. The CDR3 nucleotides read TGTGCCTGGAGTAGCGGACTAGAAGCCGGGGAGCTGTTTTTT. Residues: CAWSSGLEAGELFF.